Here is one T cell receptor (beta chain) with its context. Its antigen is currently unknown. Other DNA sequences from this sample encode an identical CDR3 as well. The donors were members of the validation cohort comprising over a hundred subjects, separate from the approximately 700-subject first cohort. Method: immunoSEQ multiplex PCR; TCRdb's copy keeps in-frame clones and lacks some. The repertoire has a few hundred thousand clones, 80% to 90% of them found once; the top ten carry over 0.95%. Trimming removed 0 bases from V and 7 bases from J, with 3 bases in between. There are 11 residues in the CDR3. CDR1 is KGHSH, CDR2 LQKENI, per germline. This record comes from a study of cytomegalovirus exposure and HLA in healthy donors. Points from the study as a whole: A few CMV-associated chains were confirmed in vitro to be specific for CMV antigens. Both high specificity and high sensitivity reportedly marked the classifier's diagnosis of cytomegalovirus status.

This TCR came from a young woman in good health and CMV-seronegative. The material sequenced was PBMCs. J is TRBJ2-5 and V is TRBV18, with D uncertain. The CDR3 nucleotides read TGTGCCAGCTCACCACCCGGGACCCAGTACTTC. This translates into CASSPPGTQYF.